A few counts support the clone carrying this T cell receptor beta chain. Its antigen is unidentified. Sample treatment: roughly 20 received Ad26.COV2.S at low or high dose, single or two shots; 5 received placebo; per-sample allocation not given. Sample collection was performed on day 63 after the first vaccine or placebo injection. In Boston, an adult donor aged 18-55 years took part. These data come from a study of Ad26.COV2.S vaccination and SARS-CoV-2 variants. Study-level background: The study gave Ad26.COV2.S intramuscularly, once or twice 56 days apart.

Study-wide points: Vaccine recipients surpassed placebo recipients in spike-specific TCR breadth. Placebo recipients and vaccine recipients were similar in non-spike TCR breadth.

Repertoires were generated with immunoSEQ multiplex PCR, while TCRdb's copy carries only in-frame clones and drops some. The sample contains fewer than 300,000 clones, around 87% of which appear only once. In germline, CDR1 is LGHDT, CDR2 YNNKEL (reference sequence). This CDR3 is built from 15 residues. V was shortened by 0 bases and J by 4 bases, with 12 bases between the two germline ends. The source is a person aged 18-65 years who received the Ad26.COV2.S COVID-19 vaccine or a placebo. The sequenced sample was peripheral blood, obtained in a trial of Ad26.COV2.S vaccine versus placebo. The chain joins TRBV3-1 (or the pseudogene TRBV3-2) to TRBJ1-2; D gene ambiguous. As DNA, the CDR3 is TGTGCCAGCAGCCAAGATCTCGGCAGCAGCTATGGCTACACCTTC. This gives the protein CASSQDLGSSYGYTF.